Listed below are T cell receptor beta chains from one sample, sequenced in a study of identifying expanded T cells in peripheral blood. Method: immunoSEQ multiplex PCR; TCRdb's copy keeps in-frame clones and lacks some. This table has roughly 100,000 clones, roughly 90% appearing once. Sequenced material: blood. Receptors were obtained from a person aged 18-69 years in good health. Each CDR3 is given with its conserved first and last residue. The D gene is left open where the match is weak. The size entry is marked missing in some rows and otherwise reads once, few, many or a size class.

V,D,J,size,DNA,CDR3
TRBV12-5,NA,TRBJ1-5,NA,TGTGCTAGTGGTTTGCCCGGCGTTGCAGATAGCAATCAGCCCCAGCATTTT,CASGLPGVADSNQPQHF
TRBV29-1,TRBD1,TRBJ2-7,NA,TGCAGCGTTTTAAGGGGGCGGGCTTCGGACGAGCAGTACTTC,CSVLRGRASDEQYF
TRBV28,NA,TRBJ1-4,NA,TGTGCCAGCAGTTTCGCGACAGCAACTAATGAAAAACTGTTTTTT,CASSFATATNEKLFF
TRBV28,NA,TRBJ2-7,NA,TGTGCCAGCAGTTTGTGGGCCAACTCCTACGAGCAGTACTTC,CASSLWANSYEQYF
TRBV4-3,NA,TRBJ1-2,NA,TGCGCCAGCAGCCAGGAGGTGGGACGGACGAATCCTAACTATGGCTACACCTTC,CASSQEVGRTNPNYGYTF
TRBV4-1,TRBD1,TRBJ1-5,NA,TGCGCCAGCAGCCAGGCGGCAGGGGGGGGTAATCAGCCCCAGCATTTT,CASSQAAGGGNQPQHF
TRBV28,NA,TRBJ2-7,NA,TGTGCCAGCTTACAGGGGGGGGATACCTACGAGCAGTACTTC,CASLQGGDTYEQYF
TRBV4-1,NA,TRBJ1-5,NA,TGCGCCAGCAGCCAAAGCGCACAGGGCAGTCAGCCCCAGCATTTT,CASSQSAQGSQPQHF
TRBV6-6,TRBD2,TRBJ2-5,NA,TGTGCCAGCAGCCCTGGACTAGCGGAGACCCAGTACTTC,CASSPGLAETQYF
TRBV6-1,NA,TRBJ2-2,NA,TGTGCCATTCTCGGCGAGGACGGAGTTACCGGGGAGCTGTTTTTT,CAILGEDGVTGELFF
TRBV21-1,NA,TRBJ1-2,NA,TGTGCCAGCAGATACAGGGGCGCCTATGGCTACACCTTC,CASRYRGAYGYTF
TRBV5-4,NA,TRBJ1-1,NA,TGTGCCAGCAGCTTGGACAGGGCGAACACTGAAGCTTTCTTT,CASSLDRANTEAFF
TRBV6-5,NA,TRBJ2-7,once,TGTGCCAGCAGTTACAGGCAGGGCCCAACCTACGAGCAGTACTTC,CASSYRQGPTYEQYF
TRBV30,NA,TRBJ2-7,once,TGTGCCTGGGCAGGCGCAGGGGCCTGGGAGCAGTACTTC,CAWAGAGAWEQYF
TRBV6-1,NA,TRBJ1-4,NA,TGTGCCAGCAGTGAAGTGGCAGGCGCCAATGAAAAACTGTTTTTT,CASSEVAGANEKLFF
TRBV5-4,NA,TRBJ2-2,NA,TGTGCCAGCAGCGACAAAACAGCGAACACCGGGGAGCTGTTTTTT,CASSDKTANTGELFF
TRBV7-9,TRBD2,TRBJ2-3,once,TGTGCCAGCACCAGAGCGGGGGCTGCAGATACGCAGTATTTT,CASTRAGAADTQYF
TRBV7-8,TRBD1,TRBJ2-7,NA,TGTGCCAGCAGCCAAGGGACAGGGAGCTTCTACGAGCAGTACTTC,CASSQGTGSFYEQYF
TRBV7-9,NA,TRBJ2-1,NA,TGTGCCAGCAGCTCGCTCACGGGGAAAGGCTCCTACAATGAGCAGTTCTTC,CASSSLTGKGSYNEQFF
TRBV4-2,TRBD2,TRBJ2-5,once,TGTGCCAGCAGCCCGCGGACTAGCGGTACCACCCAAGAGACCCAGTACTTC,CASSPRTSGTTQETQYF
TRBV5-6,NA,TRBJ1-2,NA,TGTGCCAGCAGCTGGGGGGAGGTTGTTAGCTATGGCTACACCTTC,CASSWGEVVSYGYTF
TRBV10-3,TRBD2,TRBJ2-7,NA,TGTGCCACCATGGGCCCAACTAGCGGGAGGAACTACGAGCAGTACTTC,CATMGPTSGRNYEQYF
TRBV7-9,NA,TRBJ2-5,NA,TGTGCCAGCGGCTTAGGGGTCGGGGCAGAGACCCAGTACTTC,CASGLGVGAETQYF
TRBV5-1,TRBD2,TRBJ2-1,NA,TGCGCCAGCAGCTTGCGGGGAGGGCCGAGCTCCTACAATGAGCAGTTCTTC,CASSLRGGPSSYNEQFF
TRBV25-1,NA,TRBJ2-7,NA,TGTGCCAGCAGTGAACGCGCTCTACAGTACTTC,CASSERALQYF
TRBV18,TRBD1,TRBJ1-4,NA,TGTGCCAGCTCACCGGGACAGGGAAGTGAAAAACTGTTTTTT,CASSPGQGSEKLFF
TRBV4-3,TRBD1,TRBJ1-6,NA,TGCGCCAGCAGCCAAGTGGTCCAGGGGGGATCACCCCTCCACTTT,CASSQVVQGGSPLHF
TRBV7-9,NA,TRBJ1-1,NA,TGTGCCAGCAGCTTCTCCGACACTGAAGCTTTCTTT,CASSFSDTEAFF
TRBV2,NA,TRBJ1-2,NA,TGTGCCAGCAGTGAACCGCAGGGTTATGGCTACACCTTC,CASSEPQGYGYTF
TRBV7-9,NA,TRBJ2-2,NA,TGTGCCAGCAGCTTAGCAGGGGGGCCTAACACCGGGGAGCTGTTTTTT,CASSLAGGPNTGELFF
TRBV11-3,NA,TRBJ1-1,NA,TGTGCCAGCAGCTTCCGGGGATACACTGAAGCTTTCTTT,CASSFRGYTEAFF
TRBV30,TRBD1,TRBJ2-7,NA,TGTGCCTGGAGTCGGACAGGGGGCGAGCAGTACTTC,CAWSRTGGEQYF
TRBV27,NA,TRBJ2-3,NA,TGTGCCAGCAGTTTAAGCCTAGCGAGCACAGATACGCAGTATTTT,CASSLSLASTDTQYF
TRBV6-1,TRBD1,TRBJ1-6,NA,TGTGCCAGCAGTATCCGACAGGGGAAGAATTCACCCCTCCACTTT,CASSIRQGKNSPLHF
TRBV25-1,NA,TRBJ2-7,NA,TGTGCCAGCAGTGAACAGCAATCCTACGAGCAGTACTTC,CASSEQQSYEQYF
TRBV7-7,NA,TRBJ2-2,NA,TGTGCCAGCAGCCCTCGACGGGGCACCGGGGAGCTGTTTTTT,CASSPRRGTGELFF